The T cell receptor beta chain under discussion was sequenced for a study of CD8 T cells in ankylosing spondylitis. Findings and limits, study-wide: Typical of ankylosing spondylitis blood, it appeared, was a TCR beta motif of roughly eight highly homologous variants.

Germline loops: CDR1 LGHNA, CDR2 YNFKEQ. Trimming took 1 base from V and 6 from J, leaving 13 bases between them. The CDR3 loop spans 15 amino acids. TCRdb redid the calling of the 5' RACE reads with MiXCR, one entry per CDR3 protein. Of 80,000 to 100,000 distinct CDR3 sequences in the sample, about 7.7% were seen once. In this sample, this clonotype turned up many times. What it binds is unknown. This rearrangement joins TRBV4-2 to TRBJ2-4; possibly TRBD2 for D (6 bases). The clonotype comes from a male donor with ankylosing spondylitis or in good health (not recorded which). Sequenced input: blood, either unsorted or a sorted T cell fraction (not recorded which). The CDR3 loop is CASSQATGDPNIQYF. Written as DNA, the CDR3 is TGTGCCAGCAGCCAAGCGACGGGGGACCCAAACATTCAGTACTTC.